This is a list of T cell receptor beta chains from one sample in a study of blood T cells in healthy people across ages. TCRdb itself ran the 5' RACE reads through MiXCR, one entry per CDR3 protein. In the table there are about 970,000 distinct CDR3 sequences, just over 50% of which are singletons. What was sequenced was blood. The receptor source for this set is a woman in her sixties or seventies in good health. The CDR3 runs from the conserved cysteine through the conserved F or W.

v_call cdr3_aa
TRBV12-3/TRBV12-4 CASGKTDTQYF
TRBV7-9 CASSLGTSGGSYNEQFF
TRBV7-6 CASSLGLAGGPSSYNEQFF
TRBV14 CASSQNSVGEQYF
TRBV20-1 CSAISSPVQHF
TRBV2 CASSEQGETYEQYF
TRBV7-2 CASSLGGGSGETQYF
TRBV7-9 CASSRPSSGEQYF
TRBV20-1 CSARTPPREGTDTQYF
TRBV12-3/TRBV12-4 CASSSGQGISGANVLTF
TRBV30 CAWSVRRVGEAFF
TRBV5-1 CASSHPVVPNTEAFF
TRBV21-1 CAGSKGHEQYF
TRBV7-2 CASSLGDRAHEQFF